A single sample is the source of the 2 T cell receptor beta chains below, sequenced in a study of cytomegalovirus exposure and HLA in healthy donors. The PCR had 60 Vbeta and 13 Jbeta primers. Assay used: immunoSEQ multiplex PCR; TCRdb lists only in-frame clones, some missing. The data hold under 150,000 clones, with 75% to 85% observed a single time. The sample was PBMCs. The receptors were sampled from a woman aged 40-49 years in good health and CMV-seropositive.

The V and J genes are TRBV6-1 and TRBJ2-5, with D perhaps TRBD1 (6 bases). The J call may be incorrect, as the DNA end agrees better with TRBJ2-7. Germline lookup yields CDR1 MNHNS and CDR2 SASEGT. The CDR3 spans 13 residues. The CDR3 DNA sequence: TGTGCCAGCTGGGGAGATATAGGGGGCGAGCAGTACTTC. Translating it yields CASWGDIGGEQYF.

The rearrangement uses TRBV29-1 and TRBJ1-3; perhaps TRBD1 as D (6 bases). The germline V gene encodes CDR1 SQVTM and CDR2 ANQGSEA. Trimming cost V 8 bases and J 5 bases, with 25 bases left between them. The CDR3 is 16 amino acids. Here the CDR3 DNA reads TGCAGCCCCCGATCCGGGACAAATTATCCCCGAAACACCATATATTTT. Protein: CSPRSGTNYPRNTIYF.